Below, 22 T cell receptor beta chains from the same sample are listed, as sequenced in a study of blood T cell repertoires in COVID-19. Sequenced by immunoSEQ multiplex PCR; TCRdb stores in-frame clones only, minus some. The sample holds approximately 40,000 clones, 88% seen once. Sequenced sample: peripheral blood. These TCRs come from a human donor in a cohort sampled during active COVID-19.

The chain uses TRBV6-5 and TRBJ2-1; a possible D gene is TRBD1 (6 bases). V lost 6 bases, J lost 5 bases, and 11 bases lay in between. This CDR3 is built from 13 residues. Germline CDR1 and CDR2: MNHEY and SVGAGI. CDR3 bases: TGTGCCAGCAGGGGACACGCCGACAATGAGCAGTTCTTC. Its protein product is CASRGHADNEQFF.

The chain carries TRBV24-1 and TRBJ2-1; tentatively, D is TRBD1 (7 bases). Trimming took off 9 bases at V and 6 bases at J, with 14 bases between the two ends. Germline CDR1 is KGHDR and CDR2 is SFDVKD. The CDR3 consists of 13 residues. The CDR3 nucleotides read TGTGCCACCCAAGGACAGGAGGGCAATGAGCAGTTCTTC. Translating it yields CATQGQEGNEQFF.

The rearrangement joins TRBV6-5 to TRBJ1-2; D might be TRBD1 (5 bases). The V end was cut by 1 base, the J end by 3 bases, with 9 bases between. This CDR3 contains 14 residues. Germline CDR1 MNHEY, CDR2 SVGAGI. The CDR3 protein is CASSYYPGHYGYTF. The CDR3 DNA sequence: TGTGCCAGCAGTTACTACCCAGGGCACTATGGCTACACCTTC.

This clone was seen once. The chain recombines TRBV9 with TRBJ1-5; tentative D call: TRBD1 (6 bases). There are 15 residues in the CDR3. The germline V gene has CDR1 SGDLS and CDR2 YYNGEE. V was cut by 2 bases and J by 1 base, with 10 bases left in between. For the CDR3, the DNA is TGTGCCAGCAGCGTCAGCACAGGGAGCAATCAGCCCCAGCATTTT. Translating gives CASSVSTGSNQPQHF. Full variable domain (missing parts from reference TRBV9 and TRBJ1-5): DSGVTQTPKHLITATGQRVTLRCSPRSGDLSVYWYQQSLDQGLQFLIQYYNGEERAKGNILERFSAQQFPDLHSELNLSSLELGDSALYFCASSVSTGSNQPQHFGDGTRLSIL.

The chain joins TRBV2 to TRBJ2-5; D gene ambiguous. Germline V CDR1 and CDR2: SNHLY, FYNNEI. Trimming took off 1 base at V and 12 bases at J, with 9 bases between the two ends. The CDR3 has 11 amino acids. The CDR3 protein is CASSEGFEKYF. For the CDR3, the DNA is TGTGCCAGCAGTGAAGGGTTCGAGAAGTACTTC.

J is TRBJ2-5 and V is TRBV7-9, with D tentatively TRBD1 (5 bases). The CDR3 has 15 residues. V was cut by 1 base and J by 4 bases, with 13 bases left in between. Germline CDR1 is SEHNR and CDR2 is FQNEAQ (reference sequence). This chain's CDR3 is CASSLVLGAGETQYF. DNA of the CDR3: TGTGCCAGCAGCTTAGTGCTAGGGGCAGGAGAGACCCAGTACTTC.

For the CDR3, the DNA is TGTGCCATCAGTGAGCAGGCGGGTGCCCTCGGTACGCAGTATTTT. It is translated as CAISEQAGALGTQYF. This chain joins TRBV10-3 and TRBJ2-3, with a tentative D call TRBD2 (5 bases). In germline, CDR1 is ENHRY, CDR2 SYGVKD. The CDR3 contains 15 residues. V dropped 2 bases and J dropped 8 bases, with 17 bases sitting between them.

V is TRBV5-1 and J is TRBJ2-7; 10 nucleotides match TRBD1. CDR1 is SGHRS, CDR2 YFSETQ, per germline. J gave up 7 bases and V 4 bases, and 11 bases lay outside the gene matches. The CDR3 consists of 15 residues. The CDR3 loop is CASSQSTGTGEEQYF. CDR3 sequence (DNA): TGCGCCAGCAGCCAATCCACCGGGACAGGGGAAGAGCAGTACTTC.

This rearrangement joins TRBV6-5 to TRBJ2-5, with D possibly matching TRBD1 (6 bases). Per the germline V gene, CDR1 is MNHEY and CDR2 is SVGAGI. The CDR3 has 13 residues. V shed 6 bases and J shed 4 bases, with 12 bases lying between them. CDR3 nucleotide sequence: TGTGCCAGCAGGACAGGTGGGAGAGAGACCCAGTACTTC. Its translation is CASRTGGRETQYF.

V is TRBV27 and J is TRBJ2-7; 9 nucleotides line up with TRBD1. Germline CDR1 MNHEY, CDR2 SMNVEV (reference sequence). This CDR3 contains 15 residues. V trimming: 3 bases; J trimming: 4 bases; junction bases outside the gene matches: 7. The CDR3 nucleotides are TGTGCCAGCAGTTTTCGTAGGACAGGGGTTTACGAGCAGTACTTC. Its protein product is CASSFRRTGVYEQYF.

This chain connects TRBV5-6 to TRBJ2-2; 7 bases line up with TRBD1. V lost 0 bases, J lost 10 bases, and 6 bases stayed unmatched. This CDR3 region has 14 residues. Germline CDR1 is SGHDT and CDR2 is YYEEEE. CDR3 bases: TGTGCCAGCAGCTTGGGACAGGGTGAGGTGGAGCTGTTTTTT. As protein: CASSLGQGEVELFF. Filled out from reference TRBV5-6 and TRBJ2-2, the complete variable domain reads DAGVTQSPTHLIKTRGQQVTLRCSPKSGHDTVSWYQQALGQGPQFIFQYYEEEERQRGNFPDRFSGHQFPNYSSELNVNALLLGDSALYLCASSLGQGEVELFFGEGSRLTVL.

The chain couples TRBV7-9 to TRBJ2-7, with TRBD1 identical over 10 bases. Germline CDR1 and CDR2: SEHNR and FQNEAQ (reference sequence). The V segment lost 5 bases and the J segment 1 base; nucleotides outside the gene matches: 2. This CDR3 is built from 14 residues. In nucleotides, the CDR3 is TGTGCCAGCAGCCGACAGGGGGCGTCCTACGAGCAGTACTTC. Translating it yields CASSRQGASYEQYF.

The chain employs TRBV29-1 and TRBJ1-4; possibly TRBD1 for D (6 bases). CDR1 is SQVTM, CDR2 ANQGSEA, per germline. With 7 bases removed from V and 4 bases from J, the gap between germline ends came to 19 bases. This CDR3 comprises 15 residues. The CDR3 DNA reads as TGCAGCGCACAGAGGGCGGCAGGGGTTAATGAAAAACTGTTTTTT. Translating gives CSAQRAAGVNEKLFF.

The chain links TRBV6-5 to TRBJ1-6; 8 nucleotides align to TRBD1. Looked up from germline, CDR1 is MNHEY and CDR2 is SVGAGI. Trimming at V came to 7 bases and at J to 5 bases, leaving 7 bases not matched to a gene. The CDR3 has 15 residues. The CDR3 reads CASNSQGGNNSPLHF. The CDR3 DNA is TGTGCCAGCAACTCACAGGGGGGGAATAATTCACCCCTCCACTTT.

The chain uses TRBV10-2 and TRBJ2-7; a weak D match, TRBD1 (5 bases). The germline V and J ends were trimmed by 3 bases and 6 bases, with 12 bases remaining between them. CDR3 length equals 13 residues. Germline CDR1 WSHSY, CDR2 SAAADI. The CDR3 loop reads CASSDSRASEQYF. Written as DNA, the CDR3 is TGCGCCAGCAGTGATTCCAGGGCTTCCGAGCAGTACTTC.

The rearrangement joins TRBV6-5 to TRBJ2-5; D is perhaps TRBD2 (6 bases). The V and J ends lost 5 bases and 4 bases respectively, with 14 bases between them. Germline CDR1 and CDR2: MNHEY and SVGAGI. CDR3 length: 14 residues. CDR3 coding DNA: TGTGCCAGCAGTACCAGGGACTCCTCAGAGACCCAGTACTTC. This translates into CASSTRDSSETQYF.

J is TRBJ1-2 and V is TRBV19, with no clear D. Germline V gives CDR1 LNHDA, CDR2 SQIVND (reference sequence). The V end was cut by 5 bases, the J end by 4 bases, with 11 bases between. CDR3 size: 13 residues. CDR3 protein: CASSLDGAYGYTF. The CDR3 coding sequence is TGTGCCAGTAGTCTCGACGGAGCCTATGGCTACACCTTC.

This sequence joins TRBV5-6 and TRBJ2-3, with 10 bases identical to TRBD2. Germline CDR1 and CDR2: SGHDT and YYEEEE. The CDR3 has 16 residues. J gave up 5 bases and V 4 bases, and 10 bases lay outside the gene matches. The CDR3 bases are TGTGCCAGCAGCCTCGGGGTAGCGGGGGGCCTAGATACGCAGTATTTT. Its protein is CASSLGVAGGLDTQYF.

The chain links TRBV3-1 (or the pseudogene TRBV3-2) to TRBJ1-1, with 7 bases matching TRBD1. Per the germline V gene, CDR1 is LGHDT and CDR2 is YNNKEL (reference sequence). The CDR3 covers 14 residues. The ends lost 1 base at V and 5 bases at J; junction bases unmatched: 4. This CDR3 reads CASSQGGGRTEAFF. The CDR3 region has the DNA TGTGCCAGCAGCCAAGGAGGGGGCAGGACTGAAGCTTTCTTT.

DNA for the CDR3: TGTGCCAGCTCGCCTAGTCTCGCAGATACGCAGTATTTT. Translating gives CASSPSLADTQYF. V gene TRBV9 combines with J gene TRBJ2-3; D is ambiguous. V lost 7 bases, J lost 4 bases, and 13 bases lay in between. Per germline, CDR1 SGDLS and CDR2 YYNGEE. The CDR3 spans 13 residues.

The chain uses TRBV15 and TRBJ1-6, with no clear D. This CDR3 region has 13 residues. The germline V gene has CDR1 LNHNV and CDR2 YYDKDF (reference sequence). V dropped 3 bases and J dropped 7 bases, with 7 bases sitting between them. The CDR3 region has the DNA TGTGCCACCAGCAGGGGCCGAAATTCACCCCTCCACTTT. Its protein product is CATSRGRNSPLHF.

CDR3 nucleotide sequence: TGTGCCAGCAGTTCCCGGGGACTAGCGGTTGATACGCAGTATTTT. Translating gives CASSSRGLAVDTQYF. The chain is built from TRBV6-5 and TRBJ2-3, with 11 nucleotides matching TRBD2. Trimming cost V 4 bases and J 6 bases; bases outside gene matches: 6. The germline CDR1 and CDR2 sequences are MNHEY and SVGAGI. This CDR3 contains 15 residues.